These 21 T cell receptor beta chains share one sample of origin, sequenced in a study of T cells in Graves' hyperthyroidism and ophthalmopathy. There were TCR beta CDR3 regions amplified from RNA transcripts. The study used the HTBI primer set for a first-round RT-PCR of the TCR CDR3. TCRdb re-analysed the multiplex PCR reads in MiXCR, keeping a single row per CDR3 protein. Of 350,000 to 400,000 distinct CDR3 sequences listed, 15% are singletons. The sample comprised blood. These receptors all stem from a woman in her twenties or thirties with Graves' hyperthyroidism.

Many counts were recorded for this clonotype. The chain combines TRBV12-3 or TRBV12-4 with TRBJ1-1; 7 positions match TRBD1. The CDR3 contains 13 residues. J gave up 2 bases and V 10 bases, and 7 bases lay outside the gene matches. The CDR3 DNA reads as TGTGCCACAGCCGGGACAGCCAACACTGAAGCTTTCTTT. This encodes CATAGTANTEAFF.

A few counts support this clonotype. The chain joins TRBV6-2 or TRBV6-3 to TRBJ2-6; the D is unclear. V lost 10 bases to trimming and J lost 2 bases, with 9 bases between them. This CDR3 has 13 residues. From germline, CDR1 is MNHEY and CDR2 SVGEGT. The CDR3, as DNA: TGTGCCACACAACCCACTGGGGCCAACGTCCTGACTTTC. Translated, it gives CATQPTGANVLTF.

This clonotype showed up many times. The chain has TRBV20-1 and TRBJ2-7; 12 positions match TRBD2. The CDR3 extends over 12 amino acids. Germline V gene data show CDR1 as DFQATT and CDR2 as SNEGSKA (reference sequence). CDR3 nucleotides: TGCAGAGGGACTAGCGGGTCCTACGAGCAGTACTTC. It encodes CRGTSGSYEQYF.

This clonotype has a handful of counts. J is TRBJ1-2 and V is TRBV5-4; tentative D call: TRBD1 (6 bases). CDR1 is SGHNT, CDR2 YYREEE, per germline (reference sequence). This CDR3 comprises 15 residues. The germline V and J ends were trimmed by 4 bases and 4 bases, with 17 bases remaining between them. CDR3: CASSPQEQGIYGYTF. The DNA for the CDR3 is TGTGCCAGCAGCCCTCAGGAACAGGGTATCTATGGCTACACCTTC.

This clonotype has at least ten counts. The rearrangement joins TRBV11-2 to TRBJ2-3, with no clear D. Trimming left V 0 bases short and J 3 bases short, with 10 bases between. Germline assignment: CDR1 SGHAT and CDR2 FQNNGV. This CDR3 spans 15 amino acids. The CDR3: CASSLDWEGTDTQYF. In nucleotides, the CDR3 is TGTGCCAGCAGCTTAGACTGGGAAGGGACAGATACGCAGTATTTT.

This clonotype showed up many times. The V gene is TRBV6-1, the J gene TRBJ2-2; TRBD2 aligns across 8 bases. With V trimmed by 6 bases and J by 2 bases, 2 bases remained unmatched. This CDR3 contains 14 residues. Germline CDR1 MNHNS, CDR2 SASEGT. The CDR3 nucleotides read TGTGCCAGCAGAATAGCGGGAAACACCGGGGAGCTGTTTTTT. Encoded protein: CASRIAGNTGELFF.

This clonotype was recorded at least ten times. V gene TRBV7-2 combines with J gene TRBJ2-3; 9 bases match TRBD2. J was trimmed by 5 bases and V by 0 bases; bases with no gene match: 3. Germline V gives CDR1 SGHTA, CDR2 FQGNSA. This CDR3 is 15 amino acids long. The CDR3 region is CASSLASGSGDTQYF. The CDR3 nucleotides are TGTGCCAGCAGCTTAGCTAGCGGGAGTGGAGATACGCAGTATTTT.

This clonotype was counted only a few times. The chain employs TRBV11-2 and TRBJ2-1; 9 bases line up with TRBD1. The CDR3 has 16 amino acids. Unmatched junction bases numbered 9, after V lost 2 bases and J lost 7 bases. Germline CDR1 is SGHAT and CDR2 is FQNNGV. The CDR3 coding sequence is TGTGCCAGCAGCTTACGCGGGACAGGGTCTGATAATGAGCAGTTCTTC. Protein product: CASSLRGTGSDNEQFF.

This clonotype was seen more than once but under ten times. The chain is built from TRBV5-1 and TRBJ2-5, with 7 bases that match TRBD1. In germline, CDR1 is SGHRS, CDR2 YFSETQ. The J segment lost 3 bases and the V segment lost 4 bases, leaving 6 bases of the junction unmatched. This CDR3 has 14 amino acids. The CDR3 bases are TGCGCCAGCAGCGCCAATACAGGGGAAGAGACCCAGTACTTC. Translated: CASSANTGEETQYF. Full variable domain (remainder filled in from reference TRBV5-1 and TRBJ2-5): KAGVTQTPRYLIKTRGQQVTLSCSPISGHRSVSWYQQTPGQGLQFLFEYFSETQRNKGNFPGRFSGRQFSNSRSEMNVSTLELGDSALYLCASSANTGEETQYFGPGTRLLVL.

This chain uses TRBV10-3 with TRBJ2-7, with D hard to call. The germline CDR1 and CDR2 sequences are ENHRY and SYGVKD. The CDR3 spans 14 residues. V shed 0 bases and J shed 0 bases, with 6 bases lying between them. The CDR3 sequence: CAISESRFSYEQYF. In nucleotides, the CDR3 is TGTGCCATCAGTGAGTCCCGATTCTCCTACGAGCAGTACTTC.

This clonotype occurred many times. The rearrangement joins TRBV20-1 to TRBJ2-5, with D uncertain. Trimming left V 6 bases short and J 5 bases short, with 16 bases between. The CDR3 has 13 residues. Germline assignment: CDR1 DFQATT and CDR2 SNEGSKA (reference sequence). The CDR3 nucleotides read TGCAGTGCCAAGGACCCCTCGGTGGAGACCCAGTACTTC. Translating it yields CSAKDPSVETQYF.

This clonotype was observed a few times. The chain recombines TRBV24-1 with TRBJ2-7; 9 nucleotides agree with TRBD1. The CDR3 runs 15 residues. Germline V gene data show CDR1 as KGHDR and CDR2 as SFDVKD. The V and J ends lost 6 bases and 2 bases, in that order; junction bases with no gene match: 7. CDR3 region: CATSQRGQGTYEQYF. In DNA, the CDR3 is TGTGCCACCAGTCAGAGGGGACAGGGTACCTACGAGCAGTACTTC.

The sample holds a few counts of this clonotype. The chain carries TRBV13 and TRBJ1-3; 7 nucleotides align to TRBD1. The germline V gene has CDR1 PRHDT and CDR2 FYEKMQ (reference sequence). The trim removed 0 bases at V and 3 bases at J, leaving 2 bases unmatched. CDR3 length equals 15 residues. The chain's CDR3 is CASSLGTGFGNTIYF. The CDR3 DNA is TGTGCCAGCAGCTTAGGGACAGGGTTTGGAAACACCATATATTTT.

V and J are TRBV27 and TRBJ1-4, with D tentatively TRBD1 (5 bases). Germline V lookup: CDR1 MNHEY, CDR2 SMNVEV (reference sequence). The CDR3 totals 14 residues. V lost 10 bases and J 0 bases, leaving 12 bases between the germline ends. CDR3 region: CATKPGATNEKLFF. The CDR3 DNA is TGTGCCACCAAACCGGGGGCAACTAATGAAAAACTGTTTTTT.

The rearrangement joins TRBV29-1 to TRBJ2-3; maybe TRBD2 (5 bases). Trimming removed 4 bases from V and 4 bases from J, with 21 bases in between. Germline V CDR1 and CDR2: SQVTM, ANQGSEA. CDR3 length: 16 amino acids. CDR3 loop: CSVVSGTAGGADTQYF. CDR3 nucleotide sequence: TGCAGCGTTGTATCGGGAACGGCCGGAGGCGCAGATACGCAGTATTTT.

The table lists this clonotype with a few counts. The genes are TRBV24-1 and TRBJ2-1; TRBD1 matches 12 bases. V trimming: 4 bases; J trimming: 7 bases; junction bases outside the gene matches: 10. CDR3 length: 17 residues. Germline CDR1 is KGHDR and CDR2 is SFDVKD. The CDR3 sequence: CATSETAGTGGRNEQFF. CDR3 sequence (DNA): TGTGCCACCAGTGAGACTGCCGGGACAGGGGGCAGGAATGAGCAGTTCTTC.

The J gene is TRBJ2-2, the V gene TRBV20-1; 9 bases match TRBD2. V trimming: 3 bases; J trimming: 9 bases; junction bases outside the gene matches: 17. CDR1 DFQATT and CDR2 SNEGSKA come from the germline V gene (reference sequence). The CDR3 is 17 amino acids. The CDR3 here is CSARTPSVAGDRRELFF. CDR3 bases: TGCAGTGCTAGGACCCCATCGGTAGCGGGAGATCGTAGGGAGCTGTTTTTT.

About this clonotype itself: The junction departs from germline at one end; a sequencing error may be responsible. The rearrangement joins TRBV10-1 to TRBJ2-3; TRBD1 matches 8 bases. The CDR3 is 15 amino acids. Germline V gives CDR1 WNHNN, CDR2 SYGVQD (reference sequence). CDR3 DNA: TGCGCCAGCTCCGTGACAGGGGCGAACACAAATACGCAGTATTTT. It yields the protein CASSVTGANTNTQYF.

This clonotype was seen a handful of times. The J gene is TRBJ2-7, the V gene TRBV20-1; TRBD1 aligns across 8 bases. After removal of 6 bases from V and 0 bases from J, the junction contained 4 bases not matched to a gene. Germline lookup yields CDR1 DFQATT and CDR2 SNEGSKA (reference sequence). The CDR3 sequence is 13 residues long. The CDR3 bases are TGCAGTGCCGGGGACAGGAGCTCCTACGAGCAGTACTTC. It specifies CSAGDRSSYEQYF.

In this sample, this clonotype turned up many times. The chain links TRBV18 to TRBJ2-1, with D possibly matching TRBD2 (6 bases). V lost 4 bases and J lost 9, with 25 bases in between. Germline assignment: CDR1 KGHSH and CDR2 LQKENI. The CDR3 extends over 17 amino acids. CDR3 DNA sequence: TGTGCCAGCTCACAGGCCCTTTCTGGAGGGCGAGGTAGTGAGCAGTTCTTC. It specifies CASSQALSGGRGSEQFF.

This clonotype was counted a few times. The rearrangement links TRBV27 to TRBJ2-7, with D possibly being TRBD1 or TRBD2 (5 bases each). V lost 10 bases to trimming and J lost 5 bases, with 21 bases between them. Germline V lookup: CDR1 MNHEY, CDR2 SMNVEV (reference sequence). There are 14 residues in the CDR3. The CDR3 DNA sequence: TGTGCCATCCGAGGGTCAGGGTTTTGGGACGAGCAGTACTTC. It encodes CAIRGSGFWDEQYF.